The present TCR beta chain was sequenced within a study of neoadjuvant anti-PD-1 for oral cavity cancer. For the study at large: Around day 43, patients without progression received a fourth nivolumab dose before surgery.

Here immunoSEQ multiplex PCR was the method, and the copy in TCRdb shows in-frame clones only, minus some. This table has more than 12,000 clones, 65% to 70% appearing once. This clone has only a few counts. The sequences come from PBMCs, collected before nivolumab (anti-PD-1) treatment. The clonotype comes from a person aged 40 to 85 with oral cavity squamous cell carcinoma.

DNA of the CDR3: TGTGCCAGCAGTTACTCTTTACGGAACACCGGGGAGCTGTTTTTT. Protein sequence: CASSYSLRNTGELFF. The chain recombines TRBV6-5 with TRBJ2-2; D ambiguous. V shed 0 bases and J shed 1 base, with 6 bases lying between them. The germline CDR1 and CDR2 sequences are MNHEY and SVGAGI. The CDR3 extends over 15 amino acids.